Sequencing of this T cell receptor beta chain was carried out in a study of blood T cells in healthy people across ages. Study findings and constraints: Age advanced and TCR beta diversity per million T cells fell, roughly linearly.

Healthy individuals of Caucasian origin from Russia, aged roughly 6 to 100, served as donors. No fewer than 7 million PBMCs went into each sample. In its sample, this clonotype was seen a few times. Its antigen is unknown. A sample-barcoded 5' primer and a J-beta primer mix were used in a second PCR of about 7 to 12 cycles. The template-switch adaptor, which had 12 random nucleotides, put a tag on each cDNA molecule. TCRdb reanalysed the 5' RACE reads using MiXCR and keeps one entry per CDR3 protein. The top ten clones hold about 11% of a sample with 1.5 million to 2 million distinct CDR3 sequences, roughly a third of them seen once. The CDR3 has 16 residues. Germline CDR1 and CDR2: SGDLS and YYNGEE. The V gene lost 5 bases and the J gene lost 1 base, with 18 bases spanning the gap.

Sequencing was performed on blood. The clonotype was recovered from a woman aged 25 to 39 in good health. The J gene is TRBJ1-2, the V gene TRBV9, with D perhaps TRBD1 (6 bases). The CDR3 loop is CASSSGDLPDNYGYTF. In DNA, the CDR3 is TGTGCCAGCAGTTCAGGGGACCTTCCGGATAACTATGGCTACACCTTC.